The subject of this entry is one TCR beta chain. Its antigen remains unknown. This sample's treatment: approximately 11-day PBMC culture with coronavirus spike peptide pools or control peptides (ViraFEST assay). This specimen belongs to a study of vaccination and CD4 T cells after COVID-19. Sequencing of the DNA from cultured CD4+ T cells was carried out with the Oncomine TCR Beta short-read assay. TCRdb reprocessed the PCR reads with MiXCR, giving one entry per CDR3 protein. The sample has approximately 17,000 distinct CDR3 sequences, more than 55% seen once. The germline V and J ends were trimmed by 5 bases and 5 bases, with 15 bases remaining between them. The V gene's germline CDR1 is SSHAT and CDR2 FNYEAQ (reference sequence). The CDR3 spans 14 residues.

The sample in question was CD4+ T cells from blood, cultured in vitro, obtained before SARS-CoV-2 vaccination. This chain connects TRBV7-7 to TRBJ2-5, with D perhaps matching TRBD1 (6 bases). The receptor comes from a human donor who had recovered from COVID-19. This CDR3 reads CASSPGVQGETQYF. As DNA, the CDR3 is TGTGCCAGCAGCCCCGGGGTTCAGGGGGAGACCCAGTACTTC.